This T cell receptor beta chain was obtained from a study of blood T cell repertoires in COVID-19. Study information: Spain, Italy and the United States supplied samples that represented acute and convalescent COVID-19.

The method was immunoSEQ multiplex PCR; TCRdb's version includes in-frame clones alone and lacks a portion of them. The table includes about 180,000 clones, just under 80% detected once. This clone was counted a few times. The sequence was collected from a man between 65 and 79 years old with active or convalescent COVID-19. The sample was peripheral blood.

The CDR3 here is CASSPGGRGLAGGMGGELFF. In DNA form, the CDR3 reads TGTGCCAGCAGTCCGGGGGGGCGAGGACTAGCGGGAGGAATGGGCGGGGAGCTGTTTTTT. This chain joins TRBV27 and TRBJ2-2, with 14 nucleotides matching TRBD2. The V gene's germline CDR1 is MNHEY and CDR2 SMNVEV (reference sequence). V shed 5 bases, J shed 7 bases, and the junction held 18 bases outside the gene matches. The CDR3 contains 20 residues.